This is a list of T cell receptor beta chains from one sample in a study of identifying expanded T cells in peripheral blood. The method was immunoSEQ multiplex PCR; TCRdb's version includes in-frame clones alone and lacks a portion of them. The table has under 150,000 clones, 70% to 90% seen once; the top ten hold 8% to 9%. Sequenced material: blood. Every receptor here comes from a person aged 18 to 75 in good health. The CDR3 runs from the conserved cysteine through the conserved F or W. D genes are given only for firm matches. Clone size is shown for a subset of rows, as once, few, many or a class of expanded clone.

V gene: TRBV4-3; clone size: NA; J gene: TRBJ2-1; D gene: NA; CDR3 DNA: TGCGCCAGCAGCCAAGAGGCCTACCTAACAATCAATGAGCAGTTCTTC; CDR3 protein: CASSQEAYLTINEQFF
V gene: TRBV5-1; clone size: NA; J gene: TRBJ1-2; D gene: NA; CDR3 DNA: TGCGCCAGCAGCTTGGGGGGAAACGCGGATGGCTACACCTTC; CDR3 protein: CASSLGGNADGYTF
V gene: TRBV6-1; clone size: NA; J gene: TRBJ1-2; D gene: NA; CDR3 DNA: TGTGCCAGCATTCCAAGGATAATCTATGGCTACACCTTC; CDR3 protein: CASIPRIIYGYTF
V gene: TRBV6-6; clone size: NA; J gene: TRBJ2-3; D gene: TRBD1; CDR3 DNA: TGTGCCAGCAGTGGGTTAGGGACAGGGGAAACAGATACGCAGTATTTT; CDR3 protein: CASSGLGTGETDTQYF
V gene: TRBV19; clone size: NA; J gene: TRBJ1-4; D gene: NA; CDR3 DNA: TGTGCCAGTAGTGACAGGATTGGGGAAAAACTGTTTTTT; CDR3 protein: CASSDRIGEKLFF
V gene: TRBV21-1; clone size: NA; J gene: TRBJ2-2; D gene: NA; CDR3 DNA: TGTGCCAGCAGCAAAGAGACTGGGACAGGGGTTCGGCGGAACACCGGGGAGCTGTTTTTT; CDR3 protein: CASSKETGTGVRRNTGELFF
V gene: TRBV5-4; clone size: NA; J gene: TRBJ2-1; D gene: TRBD2; CDR3 DNA: TGTGCCAGCAGCTCCCGACTCGCGGGGGGATACAATGAGCAGTTCTTC; CDR3 protein: CASSSRLAGGYNEQFF
V gene: TRBV27; clone size: NA; J gene: TRBJ1-2; D gene: NA; CDR3 DNA: TGTGCCAGCGGCGATGACAGGTTCTATGGCTACACCTTC; CDR3 protein: CASGDDRFYGYTF
V gene: TRBV2; clone size: NA; J gene: TRBJ1-3; D gene: NA; CDR3 DNA: TGTGCCAGCAGTGAGCTGCTCTCTGGAAACACCATATATTTT; CDR3 protein: CASSELLSGNTIYF
V gene: TRBV6-1; clone size: NA; J gene: TRBJ2-3; D gene: TRBD2; CDR3 DNA: TGTGCCAGCAGCGAAAGGGGAGGAGGCGGGAGCAACACAGATACGCAGTATTTT; CDR3 protein: CASSERGGGGSNTDTQYF
V gene: TRBV28; clone size: NA; J gene: TRBJ1-3; D gene: NA; CDR3 DNA: TGTGCCAGCAGCCCTTTTTACTCTGGAAACACCATATATTTT; CDR3 protein: CASSPFYSGNTIYF
V gene: TRBV9; clone size: once; J gene: TRBJ2-7; D gene: TRBD1; CDR3 DNA: TGTGCCAGCAGTACCGGGACAGGGGGTAGGTTGGACGAGCAGTACTTC; CDR3 protein: CASSTGTGGRLDEQYF
V gene: TRBV21-1; clone size: NA; J gene: TRBJ2-7; D gene: NA; CDR3 DNA: TGTGCCACTCTTCGGGGGCCGGACGAGCAGTACTTC; CDR3 protein: CATLRGPDEQYF
V gene: TRBV2; clone size: NA; J gene: TRBJ1-1; D gene: NA; CDR3 DNA: TGTGCCAGCAGCACAGAGAGGAACACTGAAGCTTTCTTT; CDR3 protein: CASSTERNTEAFF
V gene: TRBV7-9; clone size: once; J gene: TRBJ2-2; D gene: NA; CDR3 DNA: TGTGCCAGCAGCCCCGGTACAGGGAATACCGGGGAGCTGTTTTTT; CDR3 protein: CASSPGTGNTGELFF
V gene: TRBV7-9; clone size: NA; J gene: TRBJ2-7; D gene: NA; CDR3 DNA: TGTGCCAGCCCTCGTAGGGCAAAAAGCTCCTACGAGCAGTACTTC; CDR3 protein: CASPRRAKSSYEQYF
V gene: TRBV29-1; clone size: few; J gene: TRBJ1-2; D gene: NA; CDR3 DNA: TGCAGCGTGGCAGAAAAGACTGGCTACACCTTC; CDR3 protein: CSVAEKTGYTF
V gene: TRBV7-3; clone size: once; J gene: TRBJ2-2; D gene: TRBD1; CDR3 DNA: TGTGCCAGCAGCTTAGGACAGGGCTTCGACGGGGAGCTGTTTTTT; CDR3 protein: CASSLGQGFDGELFF
V gene: TRBV4-1; clone size: NA; J gene: TRBJ2-5; D gene: NA; CDR3 DNA: TGCGCCAGCAGCCATCCTGGGACACAAGAGACCCAGTACTTC; CDR3 protein: CASSHPGTQETQYF
V gene: TRBV27; clone size: NA; J gene: TRBJ1-6; D gene: NA; CDR3 DNA: TGTGCCAGCAGTTTACAGGGGTGGAATTCACCCCTCCACTTT; CDR3 protein: CASSLQGWNSPLHF
V gene: TRBV5-1; clone size: NA; J gene: TRBJ2-1; D gene: NA; CDR3 DNA: TGCGCCAGCAGTTATCAGATCTGGGGGAATGAGCAGTTCTTC; CDR3 protein: CASSYQIWGNEQFF
V gene: TRBV30; clone size: few; J gene: TRBJ1-5; D gene: NA; CDR3 DNA: TGTGCCTGGAGTGTACGACTCAATCAGCCCCAGCATTTT; CDR3 protein: CAWSVRLNQPQHF
V gene: TRBV5-1; clone size: NA; J gene: TRBJ1-3; D gene: NA; CDR3 DNA: TGCGCCAGCAGCTTGTTTGGCGATTCTGGAAACACCATATATTTT; CDR3 protein: CASSLFGDSGNTIYF
V gene: TRBV5-1; clone size: NA; J gene: TRBJ1-6; D gene: TRBD1; CDR3 DNA: TGCGCCAGCAGTCCTACAGGGGGCTATAATTCACCCCTCCACTTT; CDR3 protein: CASSPTGGYNSPLHF
V gene: TRBV19; clone size: NA; J gene: TRBJ1-4; D gene: NA; CDR3 DNA: TGTGCCAGTAGTCCCCGACAGCGATCAACTAATGAAAAACTGTTTTTT; CDR3 protein: CASSPRQRSTNEKLFF
V gene: TRBV11-2; clone size: NA; J gene: TRBJ2-1; D gene: NA; CDR3 DNA: TGTGCCAGCAGCCTAACGGAGGGGGGGGTTGAGCAGTTCTTC; CDR3 protein: CASSLTEGGVEQFF
V gene: TRBV19; clone size: NA; J gene: TRBJ1-2; D gene: NA; CDR3 DNA: TGTGCCAGTAGTAGCAGGGCGAGGAACTATGGCTACACCTTC; CDR3 protein: CASSSRARNYGYTF
V gene: TRBV5-1; clone size: once; J gene: TRBJ2-1; D gene: TRBD1; CDR3 DNA: TGCGCCAGCAGCTTGAGGAACAGGGGGCTTCATGAGCAGTTCTTC; CDR3 protein: CASSLRNRGLHEQFF
V gene: TRBV19; clone size: NA; J gene: TRBJ2-2; D gene: TRBD1; CDR3 DNA: TGTGCCAGTAGTAGGGGACAGGGTGGCACCGGGGAGCTGTTTTTT; CDR3 protein: CASSRGQGGTGELFF
V gene: TRBV6-5; clone size: NA; J gene: TRBJ1-2; D gene: NA; CDR3 DNA: TGTGCCAGCAATCAGGGGTCTAACTATGGCTACACCTTC; CDR3 protein: CASNQGSNYGYTF
V gene: TRBV4-3; clone size: NA; J gene: TRBJ2-5; D gene: NA; CDR3 DNA: TGCGCCAGCAGCCAACAAATTCCCTCGGAGACCCAGTACTTC; CDR3 protein: CASSQQIPSETQYF
V gene: TRBV7-6; clone size: NA; J gene: TRBJ2-5; D gene: TRBD1; CDR3 DNA: TGTGCCAGCTGCGCTCGGTCGACAGGGGAGACCCAGTACTTC; CDR3 protein: CASCARSTGETQYF
V gene: TRBV29-1; clone size: NA; J gene: TRBJ1-1; D gene: NA; CDR3 DNA: TGCAGCGTTGAGTTCGGGTTCAAGAACACTGAAGCTTTCTTT; CDR3 protein: CSVEFGFKNTEAFF
V gene: TRBV14; clone size: NA; J gene: TRBJ2-7; D gene: NA; CDR3 DNA: TGTGCCAGCAGCCAACTCGGACTCCTCCACTACGAGCAGTACTTC; CDR3 protein: CASSQLGLLHYEQYF
V gene: TRBV7-3; clone size: NA; J gene: TRBJ1-3; D gene: NA; CDR3 DNA: TGTGCCAGCAGCTTAACGGGCGGGGTCGGAAACACCATATATTTT; CDR3 protein: CASSLTGGVGNTIYF
V gene: TRBV25-1; clone size: NA; J gene: TRBJ1-1; D gene: NA; CDR3 DNA: TGTGCCAGCAGGGGGGACAACCCGAACACTGAAGCTTTCTTT; CDR3 protein: CASRGDNPNTEAFF
V gene: TRBV6-1; clone size: NA; J gene: TRBJ2-1; D gene: NA; CDR3 DNA: TGTGCCAGCAGTGAAGCGGGCGGGGTAGATGAGCAGTTCTTC; CDR3 protein: CASSEAGGVDEQFF
V gene: TRBV19; clone size: NA; J gene: TRBJ2-7; D gene: TRBD2; CDR3 DNA: TGTGCCAGTAGTATATCTGCTAGCGGAGGTTACGAGCAGTACTTC; CDR3 protein: CASSISASGGYEQYF
V gene: TRBV11-1; clone size: NA; J gene: TRBJ2-2; D gene: TRBD2; CDR3 DNA: TGTGCCAGCAGCCCGAAGCGGGAATGGACCGGGGAGCTGTTTTTT; CDR3 protein: CASSPKREWTGELFF
V gene: TRBV5-4; clone size: few; J gene: TRBJ1-3; D gene: NA; CDR3 DNA: TGTGCCAGCAGCTTCGACAGATACTCTGGAAACACCATATATTTT; CDR3 protein: CASSFDRYSGNTIYF